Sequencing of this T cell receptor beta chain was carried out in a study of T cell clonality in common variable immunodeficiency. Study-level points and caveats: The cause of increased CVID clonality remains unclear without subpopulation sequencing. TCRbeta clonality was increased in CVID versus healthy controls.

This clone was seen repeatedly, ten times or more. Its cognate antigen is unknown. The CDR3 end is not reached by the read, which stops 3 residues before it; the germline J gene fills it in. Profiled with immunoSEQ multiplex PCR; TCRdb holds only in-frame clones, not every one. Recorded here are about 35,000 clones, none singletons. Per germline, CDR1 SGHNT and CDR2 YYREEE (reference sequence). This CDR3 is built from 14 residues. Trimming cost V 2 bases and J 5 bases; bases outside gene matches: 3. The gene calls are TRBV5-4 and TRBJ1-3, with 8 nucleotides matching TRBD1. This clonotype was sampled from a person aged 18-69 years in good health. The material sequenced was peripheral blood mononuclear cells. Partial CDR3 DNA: TGTGCCAGCAGCTTCCAGGGGGCGAGAAACACC. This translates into CASSFQGARNT. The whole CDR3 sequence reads CASSFQGARNTIYF.